A single T cell receptor beta chain is shown here with its context. It lacks a known antigen. No qualities accompany the bases; no much larger clone lies one base away. The data were obtained in a study of blood T cells in healthy people across ages (dated by TCRdb to 2015 to 2017). For context, the study as a whole: In model experiments, template switching captured roughly one uniquely barcoded TCR beta cDNA molecule for every two T cells. To track age-related changes in TCR beta repertoire diversity, the study relied on deep sequencing normalized with unique cDNA molecular identifiers. For two donors (one aged 18 to 30 and one aged 80 or older), the study analyzed two additional independent replicas of 1 million unique cDNA reads from the same blood draw. The donors were divided into four age groups: young (average roughly 17 years), middle-aged (around 37), aged (approximately 64) and long-lived (about 79).

The 39 donors, aged 6 to 90 years, were systemically healthy Caucasian individuals from Russia. Each donor gave ten milliliters of peripheral blood, drawn into EDTA-treated Vacutainer tubes. PBMCs were isolated by Ficoll-Paque density-gradient centrifugation, with at least 7 million obtained per sample. Total RNA, at least 5 micrograms per sample, was extracted from PBMCs with Trizol reagent. The percentages of naive CD45RAhigh/CD27high T cells were determined by flow cytometry on a PBMC aliquot from every donor. From the cysteine up to the phenylalanine, the CDR3 has a length of 13 residues. Only the CDR3 region is kept as DNA, spanning 39 bases read in frame from base 1. In the germline V gene, CDR1 corresponds to MNHEY and CDR2 to SVGAGI. Library preparation was by 5' RACE. The reads were generated on an Illumina HiSeq 2500. A second PCR of roughly 6 to 11 cycles was run with a J-beta primer mix and a sample-barcoded 5' primer. A template-switch 5' adaptor carrying 12 random nucleotides introduced a unique molecular identifier onto each TCR beta cDNA molecule. At least 2.5 million CDR3-containing paired-end reads were obtained from each sample. First-strand cDNA synthesis was performed from all RNA using the Mint cDNA synthesis kit, with priming by a TRBC-specific oligonucleotide. Following uracil-DNA glycosylase treatment, all cDNA underwent a first 18-cycle PCR with the universal primers M1SS and BC2_uni_R. On the study's bioinformatics: For normalization, 1 million high-quality reads were randomly selected from each sample, with every read carrying a distinct molecular identifier. Instead of being binned into consensus sequences, reads that shared molecular identifiers were thrown out. MiTCR, set to a Q25 quality threshold and the strictest error-elimination algorithm, was used for CDR3 identification, clonotype clustering and error correction. A nonparametric unseen species model with Euler transformation was used to estimate a lower bound on total TCR beta diversity. Using fastp trimming at Q25 and MiXCR clonotype assembly, TCRdb reanalyzed the public sequencing data and kept in-frame beta chains. Rows matching on CDR3 protein sequence are summarized as one entry with the most common DNA and genes. The V and J calls and clone size come from TCRdb's table, not from the authors' own analysis. For this sample there are 750,000 or so distinct CDR3 sequences; 25% appear just once. The ten largest clones represent more than 8.5% of the sample.

Summary of the overall study and its limitations: Donor CMV infection status was unknown, potentially confounding age-related changes in expanded clonotypes. As age increased, observed TCR beta diversity per million T cells dropped in a roughly linear way, and a significant reduction was already evident by age about 40. Estimates of total diversity from one million sequenced T cells were regarded as lower bounds and underestimates. The long-lived group showed more naive CD4+ T cells, fewer expanded clones and increased TCR diversity than the aged group, suggesting age selection. Observed TCR beta diversity correlated strongly with the percentage of naive T cells measured by flow cytometry. Because profiling used bulk unsorted PBMCs, naive and antigen-experienced compartments could not be compared conclusively.

The sample was also linked to a second study, of T cells of mothers and their children. The second source states: Donors were nine systemically healthy Caucasian individuals: three mothers and their six children. cDNA synthesis consumed the entire amount of extracted RNA, loaded at approximately 1.6 ug RNA in each 15 ul reaction. In the second PCR, the M1S primer introduced both the sample barcodes and 2-4 random nucleotides. Over 9 million TCR beta CDR3 reads were obtained for each mother, and around 3 million reads were obtained for each child. Thymic selection similarly shapes TCR recombination output in related and unrelated pairs, with minor effect from inherited differences. Normalized repertoire overlap was always slightly but never significantly higher in related than unrelated mother-child pairs. No persistent microchimeric T cell clones were found, with a detection sensitivity of approximately 95 clones per million clonotypes. To look for features that set related mother-child pairs apart from unrelated individuals, the researchers ran deep NGS to compare the TCR beta repertoires of mothers and children. Mothers averaged about 37 +/- 4 years of age and children averaged 11 +/- 4 years. Libraries were sequenced on Illumina HiSeq 2000 with 100+100 nt paired-end reads after adapter ligation with NEBNext reagents. To prevent cross-contamination, the mother and child libraries were prepared one month apart and sequenced in separate runs. Between 500,000 and 2,000,000 distinct TCR beta clonotypes were identified per donor. Naive TCR beta clonotypes were estimated from low-frequency clonotypes matched to each donor's FACS-determined naive share, without sorting.

The rearranged segments are TRBV6-5 and TRBJ2-7; too little of a D gene remains to name it. TRBJ2-5 matches the DNA end more closely, so the J call is doubtful. This sequence was found in a boy between 5 and 17 years old in good health. The sample taken for sequencing was blood. The CDR3 is CASSDPMRETQYF. The sequence in DNA is TGTGCCAGCAGTGACCCTATGCGGGAGACCCAGTACTTC.